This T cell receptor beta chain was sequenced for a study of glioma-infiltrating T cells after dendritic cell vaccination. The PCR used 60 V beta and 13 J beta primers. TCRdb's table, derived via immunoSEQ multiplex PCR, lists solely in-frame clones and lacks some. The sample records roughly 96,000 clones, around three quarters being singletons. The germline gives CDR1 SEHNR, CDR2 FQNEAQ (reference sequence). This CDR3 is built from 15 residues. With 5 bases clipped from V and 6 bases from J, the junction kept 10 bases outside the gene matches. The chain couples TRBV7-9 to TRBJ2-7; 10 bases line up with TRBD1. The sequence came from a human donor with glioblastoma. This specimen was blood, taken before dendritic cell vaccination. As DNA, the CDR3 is TGTGCCAGCAGCCGTTCCGGGACAGGGGAGGCCGAGCAGTACTTC. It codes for CASSRSGTGEAEQYF.